These 3 T cell receptor beta chains originate from one sample sequenced in a study of T cells after yellow fever vaccination. TCRdb processed the 5' RACE reads anew with MiXCR; each CDR3 protein has one entry. Among around 340,000 distinct CDR3 sequences listed, approximately 9% were seen once. This specimen was PBMCs, taken on the day of the first yellow fever vaccination. The receptors were gathered from a man younger than 35 who received the YFV17D yellow fever vaccine.

The chain employs TRBV4-3 and TRBJ2-3, with D unresolved. The CDR3 contains 14 residues. Per the germline V gene, CDR1 is LGHNA and CDR2 is YSLEER. V shed 0 bases and J shed 4 bases, with 8 bases lying between them. The CDR3 here is CASSQEVWSDTQYF. The CDR3 coding sequence is TGCGCCAGCAGCCAAGAAGTCTGGTCAGATACGCAGTATTTT.

There are a few counts of this clonotype. The V and J genes are TRBV7-2 and TRBJ1-6; D might be TRBD1 (6 bases). The length of the CDR3 is 15 residues. V was shortened by 6 bases and J by 1 base, with 10 bases between the two germline ends. In germline, CDR1 is SGHTA, CDR2 FQGNSA. The CDR3 protein is CASSKQGSYNSPLHF. The CDR3 nucleotides read TGTGCCAGCAGTAAACAGGGTTCCTATAATTCACCCCTCCACTTT.

The chain links TRBV20-1 to TRBJ2-2; D not certain. CDR3 length equals 14 residues. The V and J ends lost 4 bases and 2 bases respectively, with 11 bases between them. Germline assignment: CDR1 DFQATT and CDR2 SNEGSKA (reference sequence). The CDR3 DNA sequence: TGCAGTGCTATAAGTTCAGTTAACACCGGGGAGCTGTTTTTT. This codes for CSAISSVNTGELFF.